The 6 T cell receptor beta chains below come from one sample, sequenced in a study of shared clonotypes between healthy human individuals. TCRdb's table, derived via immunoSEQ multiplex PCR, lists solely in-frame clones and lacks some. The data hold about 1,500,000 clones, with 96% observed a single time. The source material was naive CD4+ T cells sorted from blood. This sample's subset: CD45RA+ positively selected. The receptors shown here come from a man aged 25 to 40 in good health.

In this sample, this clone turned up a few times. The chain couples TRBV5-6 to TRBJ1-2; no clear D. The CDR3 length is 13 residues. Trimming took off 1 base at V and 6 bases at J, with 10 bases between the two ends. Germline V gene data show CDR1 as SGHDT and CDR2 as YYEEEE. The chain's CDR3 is CASSLRTPDGYTF. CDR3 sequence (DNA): TGTGCCAGCAGCTTGAGGACGCCCGATGGCTACACCTTC.

CDR3 sequence: CASSVTGFTGELFF. The CDR3 DNA is TGCGCCAGCAGCGTGACAGGGTTCACCGGGGAGCTGTTTTTT. The chain carries TRBV5-1 and TRBJ2-2, with TRBD1 matching 7 bases. Germline CDR1 SGHRS, CDR2 YFSETQ. There are 14 residues in the CDR3. Trimming took 4 bases from V and 4 from J; bases not matched to a gene: 4.

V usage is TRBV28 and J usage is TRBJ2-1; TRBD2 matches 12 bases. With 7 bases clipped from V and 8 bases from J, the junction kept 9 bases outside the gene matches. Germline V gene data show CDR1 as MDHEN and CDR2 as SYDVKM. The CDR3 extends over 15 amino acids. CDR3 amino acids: CASTTPTSGSYEQFF. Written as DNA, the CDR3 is TGTGCCAGCACCACCCCGACTAGCGGGAGCTATGAGCAGTTCTTC.

CDR3 residues: CASSEKVRTSGREHKKTQYF. In DNA, the CDR3 is TGTGCCAGCAGTGAAAAAGTCAGGACTAGCGGGAGGGAACACAAGAAGACCCAGTACTTC. The V call is TRBV6-1, the J call TRBJ2-5, with 15 nucleotides matching TRBD2. This CDR3 is 20 amino acids long. V dropped 2 bases and J dropped 6; count of bases not matched to a gene: 16. From germline, CDR1 is MNHNS and CDR2 SASEGT.

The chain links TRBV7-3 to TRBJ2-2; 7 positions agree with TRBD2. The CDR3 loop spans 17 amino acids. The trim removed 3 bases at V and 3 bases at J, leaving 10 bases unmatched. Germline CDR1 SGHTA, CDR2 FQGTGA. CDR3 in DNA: TGTGCCAGCAGCTTGAGTTCGAGTCGGGGGGACACCGGGGAGCTGTTTTTT. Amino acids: CASSLSSSRGDTGELFF.

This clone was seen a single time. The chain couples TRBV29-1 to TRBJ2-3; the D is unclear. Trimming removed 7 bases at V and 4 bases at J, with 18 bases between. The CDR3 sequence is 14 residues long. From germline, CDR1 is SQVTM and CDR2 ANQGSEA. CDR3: CSAGPSRVSDTQYF. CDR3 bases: TGCAGCGCCGGCCCGTCACGGGTATCAGATACGCAGTATTTT.